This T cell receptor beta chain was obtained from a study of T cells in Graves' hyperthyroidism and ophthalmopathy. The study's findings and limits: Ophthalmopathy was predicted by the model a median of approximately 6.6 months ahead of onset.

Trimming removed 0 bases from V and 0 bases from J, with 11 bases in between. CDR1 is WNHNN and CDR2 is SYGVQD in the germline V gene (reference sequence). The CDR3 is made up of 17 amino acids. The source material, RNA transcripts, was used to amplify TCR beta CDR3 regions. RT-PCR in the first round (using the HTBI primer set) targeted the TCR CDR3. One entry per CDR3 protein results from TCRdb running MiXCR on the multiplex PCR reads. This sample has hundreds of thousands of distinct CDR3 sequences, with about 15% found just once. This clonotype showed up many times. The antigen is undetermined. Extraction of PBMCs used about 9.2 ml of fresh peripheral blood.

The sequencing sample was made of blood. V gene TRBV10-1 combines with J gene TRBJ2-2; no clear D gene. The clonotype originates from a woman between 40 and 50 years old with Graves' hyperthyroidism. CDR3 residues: CASSESIQGANTGELFF. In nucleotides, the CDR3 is TGCGCCAGCAGTGAGTCTATACAAGGCGCGAACACCGGGGAGCTGTTTTTT.